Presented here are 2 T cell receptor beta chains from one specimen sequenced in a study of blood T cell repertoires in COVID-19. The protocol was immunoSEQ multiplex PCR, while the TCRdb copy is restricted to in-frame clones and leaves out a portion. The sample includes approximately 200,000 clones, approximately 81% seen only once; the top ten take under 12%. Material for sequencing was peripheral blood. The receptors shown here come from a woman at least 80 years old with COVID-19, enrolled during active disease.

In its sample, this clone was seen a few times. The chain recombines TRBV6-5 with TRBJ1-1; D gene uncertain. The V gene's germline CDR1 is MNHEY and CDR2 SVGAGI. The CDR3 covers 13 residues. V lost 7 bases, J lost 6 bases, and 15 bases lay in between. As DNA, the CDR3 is TGTGCCAGCAAACCGGGAATAGCAGCTGAAGCTTTCTTT. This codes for CASKPGIAAEAFF.

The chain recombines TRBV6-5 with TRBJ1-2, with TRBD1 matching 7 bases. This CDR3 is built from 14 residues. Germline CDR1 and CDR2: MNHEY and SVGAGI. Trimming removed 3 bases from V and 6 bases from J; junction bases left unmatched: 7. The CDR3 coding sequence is TGTGCCAGCAGTTATCGGGGGCAGGGGGATGGCTACACCTTC. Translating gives CASSYRGQGDGYTF.